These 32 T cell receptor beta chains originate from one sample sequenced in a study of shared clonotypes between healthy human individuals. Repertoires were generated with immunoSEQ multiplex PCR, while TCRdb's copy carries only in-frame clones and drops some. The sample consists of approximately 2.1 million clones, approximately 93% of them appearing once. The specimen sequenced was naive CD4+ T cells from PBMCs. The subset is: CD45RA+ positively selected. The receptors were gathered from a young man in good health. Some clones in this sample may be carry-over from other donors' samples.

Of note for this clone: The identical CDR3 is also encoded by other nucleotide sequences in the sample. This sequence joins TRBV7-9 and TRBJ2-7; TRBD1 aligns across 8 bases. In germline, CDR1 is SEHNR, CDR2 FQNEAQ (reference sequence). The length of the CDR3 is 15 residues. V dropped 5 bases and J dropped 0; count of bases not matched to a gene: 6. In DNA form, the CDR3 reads TGTGCCAGCAGCCCCGGACAGGGAAGCTCCTACGAGCAGTACTTC. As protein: CASSPGQGSSYEQYF.

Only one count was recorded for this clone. This CDR3 is CASSERRGGYQPQHF. The CDR3 bases are TGTGCCAGCAGTGAACGGAGAGGGGGGTATCAGCCCCAGCATTTT. The V gene is TRBV27, the J gene TRBJ1-5; a possible D gene is TRBD1 (6 bases). In germline, CDR1 is MNHEY, CDR2 SMNVEV (reference sequence). Between the trimmed V and J ends, which lost 5 bases and 5 bases, there was a span of 16 bases. The CDR3 runs 15 residues.

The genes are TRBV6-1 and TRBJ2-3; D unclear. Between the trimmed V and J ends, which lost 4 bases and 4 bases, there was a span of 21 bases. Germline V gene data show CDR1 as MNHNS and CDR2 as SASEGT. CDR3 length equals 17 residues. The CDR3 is CASSARYGPDTPDTQYF. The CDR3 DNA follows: TGTGCCAGCAGTGCCAGATATGGACCCGATACCCCAGATACGCAGTATTTT.

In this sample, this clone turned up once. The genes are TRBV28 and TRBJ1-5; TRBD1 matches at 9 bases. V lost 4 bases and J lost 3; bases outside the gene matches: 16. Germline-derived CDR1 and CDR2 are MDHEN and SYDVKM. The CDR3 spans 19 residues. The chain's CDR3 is CASSYPGTGRWYDNQPQHF. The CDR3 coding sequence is TGTGCCAGCAGTTACCCTGGGACAGGGAGATGGTATGACAATCAGCCCCAGCATTTT.

The CDR3 sequence is CASSLGQGSNQPQHF. CDR3 nucleotides: TGTGCCAGCAGCTTGGGACAGGGGAGCAATCAGCCCCAGCATTTT. This chain uses TRBV5-8 with TRBJ1-5, with 8 bases aligning to TRBD1. The CDR3 totals 15 residues. The V and J ends lost 0 bases and 1 base, in that order; junction bases with no gene match: 0. CDR1 and CDR2 (germline): SGHTS, YDEGEE.

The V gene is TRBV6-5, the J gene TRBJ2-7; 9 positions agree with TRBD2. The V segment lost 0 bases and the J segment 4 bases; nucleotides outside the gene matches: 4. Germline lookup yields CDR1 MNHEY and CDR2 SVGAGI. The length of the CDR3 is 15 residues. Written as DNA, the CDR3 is TGTGCCAGCAGTTACTCGGGTAGCGGGAGTTACGAGCAGTACTTC. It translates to CASSYSGSGSYEQYF.

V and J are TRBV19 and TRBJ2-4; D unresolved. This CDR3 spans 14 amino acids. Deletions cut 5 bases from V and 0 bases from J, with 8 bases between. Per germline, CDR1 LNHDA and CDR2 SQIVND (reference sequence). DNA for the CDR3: TGTGCCAGTAGTGTAGTACTAGCCAAAAACATTCAGTACTTC. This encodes CASSVVLAKNIQYF.

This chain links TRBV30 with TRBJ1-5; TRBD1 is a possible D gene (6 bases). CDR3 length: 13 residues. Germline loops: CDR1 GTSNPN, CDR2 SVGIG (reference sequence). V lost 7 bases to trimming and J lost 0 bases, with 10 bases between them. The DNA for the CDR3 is TGTGCCTCAAAGGGGGATAGCAATCAGCCCCAGCATTTT. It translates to CASKGDSNQPQHF.

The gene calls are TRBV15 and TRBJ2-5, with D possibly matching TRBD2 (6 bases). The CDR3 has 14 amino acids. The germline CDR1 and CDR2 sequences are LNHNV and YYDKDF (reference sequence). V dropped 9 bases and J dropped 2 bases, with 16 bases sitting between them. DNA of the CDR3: TGTGCCACTGAACTCTCCGGGGGACAAGAGACCCAGTACTTC. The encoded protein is CATELSGGQETQYF.

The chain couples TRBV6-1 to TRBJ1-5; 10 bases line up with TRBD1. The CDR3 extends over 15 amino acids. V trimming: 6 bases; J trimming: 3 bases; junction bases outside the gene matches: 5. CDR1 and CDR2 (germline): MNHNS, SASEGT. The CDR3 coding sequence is TGTGCCAGCAGAACGACAGGGGGCCCCAATCAGCCCCAGCATTTT. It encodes CASRTTGGPNQPQHF.

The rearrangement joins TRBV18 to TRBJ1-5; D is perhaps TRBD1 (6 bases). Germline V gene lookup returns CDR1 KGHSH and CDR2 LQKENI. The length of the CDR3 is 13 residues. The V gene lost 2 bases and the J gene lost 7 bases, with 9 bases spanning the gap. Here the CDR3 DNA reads TGTGCCAGCTCACCAGCACAGGGCCAGCCCCAGCATTTT. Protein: CASSPAQGQPQHF.

The CDR3 sequence: CSASPIDYTF. In nucleotides, the CDR3 is TGCAGTGCTAGCCCCATCGACTACACCTTC. The V gene is TRBV20-1, the J gene TRBJ1-2; no reliable D call. The CDR3 runs 10 residues. Trimming left V 3 bases short and J 10 bases short, with 9 bases between. In germline, CDR1 is DFQATT, CDR2 SNEGSKA (reference sequence).

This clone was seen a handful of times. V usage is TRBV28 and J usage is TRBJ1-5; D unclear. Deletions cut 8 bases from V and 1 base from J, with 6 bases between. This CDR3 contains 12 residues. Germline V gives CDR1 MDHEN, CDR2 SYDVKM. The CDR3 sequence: CASRESNQPQHF. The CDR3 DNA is TGTGCCAGCCGAGAGAGCAATCAGCCCCAGCATTTT.

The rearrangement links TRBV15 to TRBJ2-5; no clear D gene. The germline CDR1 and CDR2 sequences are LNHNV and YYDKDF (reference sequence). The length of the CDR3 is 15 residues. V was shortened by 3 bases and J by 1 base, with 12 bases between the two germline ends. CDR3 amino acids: CATSRDAHSQETQYF. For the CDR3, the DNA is TGTGCCACCAGCAGGGACGCACATTCCCAAGAGACCCAGTACTTC. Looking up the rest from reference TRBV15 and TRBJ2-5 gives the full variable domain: DAMVIQNPRYQVTQFGKPVTLSCSQTLNHNVMYWYQQKSSQAPKLLFHYYDKDFNNEADTPDNFQSRRPNTSFCFLDIRSPGLGDTAMYLCATSRDAHSQETQYFGPGTRLLVL.

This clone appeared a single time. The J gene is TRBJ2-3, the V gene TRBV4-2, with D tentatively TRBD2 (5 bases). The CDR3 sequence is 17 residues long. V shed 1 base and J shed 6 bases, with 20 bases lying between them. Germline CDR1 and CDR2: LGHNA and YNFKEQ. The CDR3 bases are TGTGCCAGCAGCCAAGCCCCTCAGCGGACCGCCCCGGATACGCAGTATTTT. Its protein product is CASSQAPQRTAPDTQYF.

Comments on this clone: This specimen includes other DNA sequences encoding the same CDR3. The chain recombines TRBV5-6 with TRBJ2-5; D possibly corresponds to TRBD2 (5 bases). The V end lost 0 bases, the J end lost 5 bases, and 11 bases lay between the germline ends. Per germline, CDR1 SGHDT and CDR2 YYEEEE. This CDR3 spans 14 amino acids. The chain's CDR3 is CASSLGAGRETQYF. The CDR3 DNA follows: TGTGCCAGCAGCTTGGGGGCGGGTCGGGAGACCCAGTACTTC.

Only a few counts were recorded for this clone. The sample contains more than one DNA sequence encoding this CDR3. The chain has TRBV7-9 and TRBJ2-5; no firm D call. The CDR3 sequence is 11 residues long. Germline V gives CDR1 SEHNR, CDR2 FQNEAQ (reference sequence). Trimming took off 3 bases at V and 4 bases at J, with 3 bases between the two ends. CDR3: CASSFAETQYF. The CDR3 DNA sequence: TGTGCCAGCAGCTTTGCAGAGACCCAGTACTTC.

The CDR3 protein is CASSRRLTSGRDGTGELFF. As DNA, the CDR3 is TGTGCCAGCAGCCGGAGGCTGACTAGCGGGAGGGATGGAACCGGGGAGCTGTTTTTT. The rearrangement links TRBV4-2 to TRBJ2-2, with 14 nucleotides matching TRBD2. Looked up from germline, CDR1 is LGHNA and CDR2 is YNFKEQ. With V trimmed by 4 bases and J by 5 bases, 12 bases remained unmatched. This CDR3 has 19 residues.

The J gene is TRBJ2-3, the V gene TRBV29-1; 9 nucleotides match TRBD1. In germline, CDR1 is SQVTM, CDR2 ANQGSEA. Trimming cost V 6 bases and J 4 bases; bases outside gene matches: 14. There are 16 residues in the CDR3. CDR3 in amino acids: CSVVSRDRDFADTQYF. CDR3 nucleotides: TGCAGCGTGGTCTCCAGGGACAGGGATTTTGCAGATACGCAGTATTTT.

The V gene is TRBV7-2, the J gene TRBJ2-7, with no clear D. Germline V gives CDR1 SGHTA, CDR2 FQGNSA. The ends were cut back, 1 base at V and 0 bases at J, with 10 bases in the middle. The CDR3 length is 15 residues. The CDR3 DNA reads TGTGCCAGCAGCTTAGACACGGACGGCTCCTACGAGCAGTACTTC. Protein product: CASSLDTDGSYEQYF.

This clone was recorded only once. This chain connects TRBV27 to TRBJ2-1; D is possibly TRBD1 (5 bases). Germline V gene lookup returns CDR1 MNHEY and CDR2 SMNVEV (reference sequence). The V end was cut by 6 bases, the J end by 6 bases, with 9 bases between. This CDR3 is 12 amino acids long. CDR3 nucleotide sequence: TGTGCCAGCAGACAGGTGGGCAATGAGCAGTTCTTC. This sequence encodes CASRQVGNEQFF.

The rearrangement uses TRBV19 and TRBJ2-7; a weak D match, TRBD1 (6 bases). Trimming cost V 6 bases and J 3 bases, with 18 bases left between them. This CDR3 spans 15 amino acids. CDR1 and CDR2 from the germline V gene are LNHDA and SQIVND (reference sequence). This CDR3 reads CASSEQGSSSYEQYF. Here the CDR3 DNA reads TGTGCCAGTAGCGAACAGGGTAGCTCCAGCTACGAGCAGTACTTC.

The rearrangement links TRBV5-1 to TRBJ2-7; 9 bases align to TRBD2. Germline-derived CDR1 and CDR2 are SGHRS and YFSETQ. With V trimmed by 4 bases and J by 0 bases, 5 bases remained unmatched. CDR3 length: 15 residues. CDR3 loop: CASSMNSGSSYEQYF. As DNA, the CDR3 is TGCGCCAGCAGCATGAATAGCGGGAGCTCCTACGAGCAGTACTTC. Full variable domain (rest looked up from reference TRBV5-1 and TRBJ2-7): KAGVTQTPRYLIKTRGQQVTLSCSPISGHRSVSWYQQTPGQGLQFLFEYFSETQRNKGNFPGRFSGRQFSNSRSEMNVSTLELGDSALYLCASSMNSGSSYEQYFGPGTRLTVT.

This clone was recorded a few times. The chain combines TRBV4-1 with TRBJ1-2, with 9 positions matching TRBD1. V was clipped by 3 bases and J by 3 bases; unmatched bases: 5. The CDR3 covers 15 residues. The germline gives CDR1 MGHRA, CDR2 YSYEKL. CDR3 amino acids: CASSQAGTGYYGYTF. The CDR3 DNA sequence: TGCGCCAGCAGCCAGGCCGGGACAGGGTACTATGGCTACACCTTC.

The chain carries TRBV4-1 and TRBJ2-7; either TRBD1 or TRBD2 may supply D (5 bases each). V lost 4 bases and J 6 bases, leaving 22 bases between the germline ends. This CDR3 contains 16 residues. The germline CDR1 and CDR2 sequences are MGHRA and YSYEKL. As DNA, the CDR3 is TGCGCCAGCAGCCCCGACGGGGCCCCCCCTAGGAGCGAGCAGTACTTC. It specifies CASSPDGAPPRSEQYF.

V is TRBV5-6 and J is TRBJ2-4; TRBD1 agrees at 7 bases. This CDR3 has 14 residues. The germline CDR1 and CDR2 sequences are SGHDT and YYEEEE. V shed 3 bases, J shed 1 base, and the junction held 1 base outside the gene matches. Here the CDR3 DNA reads TGTGCCAGCAGCTCGGACAGGGCCAAAAACATTCAGTACTTC. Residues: CASSSDRAKNIQYF.

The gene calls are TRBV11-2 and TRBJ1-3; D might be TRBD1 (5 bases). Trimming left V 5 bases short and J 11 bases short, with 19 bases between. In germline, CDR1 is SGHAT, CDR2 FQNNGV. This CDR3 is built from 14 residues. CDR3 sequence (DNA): TGTGCCAGCAGCCAGACGGACATCAATTCGGCCATATATTTT. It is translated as CASSQTDINSAIYF.

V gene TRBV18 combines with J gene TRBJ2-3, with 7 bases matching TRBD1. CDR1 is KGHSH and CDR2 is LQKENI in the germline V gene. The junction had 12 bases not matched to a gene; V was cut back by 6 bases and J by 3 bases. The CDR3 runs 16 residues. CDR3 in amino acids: CASSGGTAVSTDTQYF. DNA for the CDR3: TGTGCCAGCTCGGGTGGGACAGCGGTATCGACAGATACGCAGTATTTT. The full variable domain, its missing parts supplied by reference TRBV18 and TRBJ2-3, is NAGVMQNPRHLVRRRGQEARLRCSPMKGHSHVYWYRQLPEEGLKFMVYLQKENIIDESGMPKERFSAEFPKEGPSILRIQQVVRGDSAAYFCASSGGTAVSTDTQYFGPGTRLTVL.

The CDR3 region is CASSVRLAGGADIQYF. The CDR3 DNA reads TGTGCCAGCAGCGTTCGCTTGGCAGGGGGCGCGGACATTCAGTACTTC. The chain is built from TRBV5-4 and TRBJ2-4, with 8 nucleotides matching TRBD1. The CDR3 consists of 16 residues. From germline, CDR1 is SGHNT and CDR2 YYREEE (reference sequence). J lost 8 bases, V lost 4 bases, and 14 bases had no gene match.

CDR3 amino acids: CAWSATGTHGYTF. In DNA form, the CDR3 reads TGTGCCTGGAGCGCCACAGGGACCCATGGCTACACCTTC. V usage is TRBV30 and J usage is TRBJ1-2, with a weak D call TRBD1 (6 bases). The germline V gene encodes CDR1 GTSNPN and CDR2 SVGIG (reference sequence). Trimming pared 3 bases from V and 6 bases from J, leaving 14 bases between. CDR3 length: 13 amino acids.

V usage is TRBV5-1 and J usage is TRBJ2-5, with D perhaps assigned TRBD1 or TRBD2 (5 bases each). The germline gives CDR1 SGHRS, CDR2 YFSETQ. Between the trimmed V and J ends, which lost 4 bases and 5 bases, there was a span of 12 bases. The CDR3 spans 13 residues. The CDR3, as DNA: TGCGCCAGCAGCCCTCAAGAGGGGGAGACCCAGTACTTC. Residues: CASSPQEGETQYF.

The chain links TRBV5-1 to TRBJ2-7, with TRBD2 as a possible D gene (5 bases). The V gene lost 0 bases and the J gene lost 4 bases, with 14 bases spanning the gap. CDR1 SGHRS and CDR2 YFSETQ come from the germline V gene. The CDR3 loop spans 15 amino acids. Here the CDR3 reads CASSLAPRAQYEQYF. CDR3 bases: TGCGCCAGCAGCTTGGCCCCGCGGGCCCAATACGAGCAGTACTTC.